Included here is one T cell receptor (beta chain) sequence, with context. Its antigen is not known. The record originates from a study of OX40 agonist ivuxolimab in advanced cancers. Background on the study: Three partial responders included one hepatocellular carcinoma patient and two cutaneous melanoma patients.

Sequencing was performed with immunoSEQ multiplex PCR; in TCRdb, only in-frame clones are kept and a portion is missing. The sample records some 130,000 clones, approximately 90% being singletons. Trimming cost V 3 bases and J 0 bases; bases outside gene matches: 4. This CDR3 is 15 amino acids long. The germline V gene encodes CDR1 SGHAT and CDR2 FQNNGV. General observations from the study: Expanded clones were, on average, more numerous in CD8+ T cells than in CD4+.

The chain links TRBV11-2 to TRBJ2-7; 8 nucleotides match TRBD1. This receptor was taken from an adult with an advanced solid tumor such as melanoma, head and neck, liver or kidney cancer. The sequences come from CD4+ or CD8+ T cells sorted from blood, collected in a trial of the OX40 agonist ivuxolimab. CDR3 in DNA: TGTGCCAGCAGCTTCGGGACAGGACACTCCTACGAGCAGTACTTC. Translating it yields CASSFGTGHSYEQYF.